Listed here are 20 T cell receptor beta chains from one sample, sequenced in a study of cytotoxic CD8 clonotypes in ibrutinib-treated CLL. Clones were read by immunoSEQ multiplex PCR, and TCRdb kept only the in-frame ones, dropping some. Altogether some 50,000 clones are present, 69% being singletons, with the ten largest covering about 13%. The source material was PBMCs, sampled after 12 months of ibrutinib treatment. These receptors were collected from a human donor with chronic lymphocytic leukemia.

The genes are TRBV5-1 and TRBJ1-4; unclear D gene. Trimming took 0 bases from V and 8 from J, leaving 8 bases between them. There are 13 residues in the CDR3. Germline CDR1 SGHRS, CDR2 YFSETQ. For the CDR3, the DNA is TGCGCCAGCAGCTTGGGAAATGAGGAAAAACTGTTTTTT. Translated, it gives CASSLGNEEKLFF.

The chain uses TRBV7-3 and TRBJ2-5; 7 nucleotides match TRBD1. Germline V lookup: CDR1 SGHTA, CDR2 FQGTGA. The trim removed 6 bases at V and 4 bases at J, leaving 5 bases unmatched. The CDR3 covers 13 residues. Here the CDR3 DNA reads TGTGCCAGCAGGTCGACAGGGAGAGAGACCCAGTACTTC. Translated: CASRSTGRETQYF.

CDR3 protein: CASSPGTFNSPLHF. As DNA, the CDR3 is TGTGCCAGCTCACCAGGGACTTTTAATTCACCCCTCCACTTT. The chain carries TRBV18 and TRBJ1-6; D perhaps matches TRBD1 (5 bases). The CDR3 runs to 14 residues. V dropped 2 bases and J dropped 6 bases, with 8 bases sitting between them. Per germline, CDR1 KGHSH and CDR2 LQKENI.

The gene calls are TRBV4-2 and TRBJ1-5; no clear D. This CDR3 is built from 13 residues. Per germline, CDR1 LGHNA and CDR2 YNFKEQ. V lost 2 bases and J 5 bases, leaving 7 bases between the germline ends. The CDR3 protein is CASSQQRDQPQHF. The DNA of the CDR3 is TGTGCCAGCAGCCAACAACGAGATCAGCCCCAGCATTTT.

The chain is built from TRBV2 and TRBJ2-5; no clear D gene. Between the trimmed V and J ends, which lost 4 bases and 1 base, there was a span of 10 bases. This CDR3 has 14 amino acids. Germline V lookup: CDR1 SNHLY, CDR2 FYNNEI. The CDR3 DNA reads TGTGCCAGCAGTGTGTCAGGCCTCCAAGAGACCCAGTACTTC. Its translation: CASSVSGLQETQYF.

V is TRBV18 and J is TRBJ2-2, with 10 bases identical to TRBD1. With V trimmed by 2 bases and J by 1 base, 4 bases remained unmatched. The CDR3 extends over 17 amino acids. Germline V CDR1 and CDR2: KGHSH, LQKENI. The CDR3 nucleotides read TGTGCCAGCTCACCAAGACAGGGGGCTCTGAACACCGGGGAGCTGTTTTTT. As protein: CASSPRQGALNTGELFF.

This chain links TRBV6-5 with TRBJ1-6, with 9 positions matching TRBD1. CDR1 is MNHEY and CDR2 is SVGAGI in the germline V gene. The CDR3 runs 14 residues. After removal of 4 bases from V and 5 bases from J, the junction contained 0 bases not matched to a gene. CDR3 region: CASSWDRDNSPLHF. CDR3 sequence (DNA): TGTGCCAGCAGTTGGGACAGGGATAATTCACCCCTCCACTTT.

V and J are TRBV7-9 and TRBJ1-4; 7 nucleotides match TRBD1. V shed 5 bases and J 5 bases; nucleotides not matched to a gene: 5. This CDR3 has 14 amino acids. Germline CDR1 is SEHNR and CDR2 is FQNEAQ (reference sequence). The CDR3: CASSRGTENEKLFF. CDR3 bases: TGTGCCAGCAGCCGCGGGACAGAGAATGAAAAACTGTTTTTT.

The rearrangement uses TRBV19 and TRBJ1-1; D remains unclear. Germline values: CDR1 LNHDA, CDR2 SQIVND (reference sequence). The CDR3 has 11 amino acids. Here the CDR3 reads CGGVMNTEAFF. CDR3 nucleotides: TGTGGCGGAGTAATGAACACTGAAGCTTTCTTT.

As DNA, the CDR3 is TGTGCCAGCAGGATCACAGGGATGGAGCAGTTCTTC. Amino acids: CASRITGMEQFF. The V call is TRBV6-5, the J call TRBJ2-1, with D possibly matching TRBD1 (6 bases). The CDR3 extends over 12 amino acids. With 6 bases removed from V and 10 bases from J, the gap between germline ends came to 13 bases. CDR1 MNHEY and CDR2 SVGAGI come from the germline V gene.

Written as DNA, the CDR3 is TGCGCCAGCAGCTTTGAGGATTCTAGCACAGATACGCAGTATTTT. It specifies CASSFEDSSTDTQYF. The chain recombines TRBV5-1 with TRBJ2-3; D gene ambiguous. The V end was cut by 2 bases, the J end by 0 bases, with 10 bases between. Germline V gene sequence: CDR1 SGHRS, CDR2 YFSETQ. There are 15 residues in the CDR3. Full variable domain (missing parts from reference TRBV5-1 and TRBJ2-3): KAGVTQTPRYLIKTRGQQVTLSCSPISGHRSVSWYQQTPGQGLQFLFEYFSETQRNKGNFPGRFSGRQFSNSRSEMNVSTLELGDSALYLCASSFEDSSTDTQYFGPGTRLTVL.

The CDR3 nucleotides are TGCGCCAGCAGTGAGTCCGAACGGACAGGGGGTATGGAAAAACTGTTTTTT. Amino acids: CASSESERTGGMEKLFF. The chain couples TRBV10-2 to TRBJ1-4, with 10 positions matching TRBD1. Trimming at V came to 0 bases and at J to 8 bases, leaving 9 bases not matched to a gene. CDR3 length: 17 residues. Germline V gene lookup returns CDR1 WSHSY and CDR2 SAAADI.

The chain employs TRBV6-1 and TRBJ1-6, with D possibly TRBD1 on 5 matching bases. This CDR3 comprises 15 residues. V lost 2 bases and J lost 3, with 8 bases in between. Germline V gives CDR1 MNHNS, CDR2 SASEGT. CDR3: CASSETGSYNSPLHF. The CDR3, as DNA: TGTGCCAGCAGTGAAACAGGCAGCTATAATTCACCCCTCCACTTT.

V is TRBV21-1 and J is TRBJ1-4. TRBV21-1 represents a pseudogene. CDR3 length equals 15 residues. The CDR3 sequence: CASSKGGRAGEKLFF. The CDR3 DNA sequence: TGTGCCAGCAGCAAAGGAGGCAGGGCGGGTGAAAAACTGTTTTTT.

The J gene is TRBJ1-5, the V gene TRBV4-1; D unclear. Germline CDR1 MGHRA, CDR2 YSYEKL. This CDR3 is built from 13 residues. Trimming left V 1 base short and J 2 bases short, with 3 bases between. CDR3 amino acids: CASSQVRNQPQHF. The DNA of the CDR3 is TGCGCCAGCAGCCAAGTCCGCAATCAGCCCCAGCATTTT.

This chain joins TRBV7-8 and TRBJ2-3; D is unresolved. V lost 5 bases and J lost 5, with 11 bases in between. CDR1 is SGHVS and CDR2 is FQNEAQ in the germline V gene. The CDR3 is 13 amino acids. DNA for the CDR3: TGTGCCAGCAGCCTCTCGTCCGGAGATACGCAGTATTTT. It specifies CASSLSSGDTQYF.

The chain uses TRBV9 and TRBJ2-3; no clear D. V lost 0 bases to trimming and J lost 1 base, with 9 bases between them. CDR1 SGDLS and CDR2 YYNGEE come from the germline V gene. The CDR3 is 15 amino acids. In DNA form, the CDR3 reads TGTGCCAGCAGCGTAGACACCCACGGCACAGATACGCAGTATTTT. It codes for CASSVDTHGTDTQYF.

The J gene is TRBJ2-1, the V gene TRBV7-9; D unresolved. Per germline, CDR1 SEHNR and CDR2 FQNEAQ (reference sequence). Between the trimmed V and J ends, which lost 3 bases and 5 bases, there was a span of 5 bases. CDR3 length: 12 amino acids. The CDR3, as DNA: TGTGCCAGCAGCTTGGGTGACAATGAGCAGTTCTTC. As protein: CASSLGDNEQFF.

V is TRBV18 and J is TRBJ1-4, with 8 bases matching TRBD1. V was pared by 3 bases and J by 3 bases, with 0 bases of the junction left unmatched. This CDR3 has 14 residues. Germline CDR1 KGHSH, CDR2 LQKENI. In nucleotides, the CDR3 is TGTGCCAGCTCACCGACAGGGGCTAATGAAAAACTGTTTTTT. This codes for CASSPTGANEKLFF. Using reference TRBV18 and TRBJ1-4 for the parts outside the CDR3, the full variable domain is NAGVMQNPRHLVRRRGQEARLRCSPMKGHSHVYWYRQLPEEGLKFMVYLQKENIIDESGMPKERFSAEFPKEGPSILRIQQVVRGDSAAYFCASSPTGANEKLFFGSGTQLSVL.

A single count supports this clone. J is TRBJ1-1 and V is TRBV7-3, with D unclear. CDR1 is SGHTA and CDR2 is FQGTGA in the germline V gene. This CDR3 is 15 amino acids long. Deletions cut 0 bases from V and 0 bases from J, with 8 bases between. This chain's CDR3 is CASSLTSQMNTEAFF. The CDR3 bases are TGTGCCAGCAGCTTAACGTCTCAGATGAACACTGAAGCTTTCTTT.